These T cell receptor beta chains were read from a single sample in a study of shared clonotypes between healthy human individuals. Assay used: immunoSEQ multiplex PCR; TCRdb lists only in-frame clones, some missing. The table shows some 2,100,000 clones, with around 95% occurring only once. The specimen was naive CD4+ T cells sorted from blood. Every receptor here comes from a young man in good health. The CDR3 runs from the conserved cysteine through the conserved F or W. Fields, in order: D gene, J gene, clone size, V gene, CDR3 protein, CDR3 DNA. D genes are given only for firm matches. The size field is filled for only some rows; it gives once, few, many or a size class.

-,TRBJ2-2,-,TRBV6-1,CASKGFNTGELFF,TGTGCCAGCAAAGGATTTAACACCGGGGAGCTGTTTTTT
TRBD2,TRBJ2-7,-,TRBV29-1,CSVLRFSGSDEQYF,TGCAGCGTTCTTCGGTTTAGCGGGAGTGACGAGCAGTACTTC
TRBD1,TRBJ2-3,-,TRBV29-1,CSVARDRGDTQYF,TGCAGCGTTGCCCGGGACAGGGGCGATACGCAGTATTTT
TRBD1,TRBJ1-5,-,TRBV10-1,CASNTHIRDRFWRSNQPQHF,TGCGCCAGCAACACTCACATCCGGGACAGGTTTTGGAGGAGCAATCAGCCCCAGCATTTT
-,TRBJ1-2,-,TRBV30,CAWSVGQPNYGYTF,TGTGCCTGGAGTGTCGGACAGCCTAACTATGGCTACACCTTC
-,TRBJ1-2,-,TRBV6-1,CASSRQNYGYTF,TGTGCCAGCAGTCGACAGAACTATGGCTACACCTTC
TRBD2,TRBJ2-1,-,TRBV10-3,CAISKQGLAGGDEQFF,TGTGCCATCAGTAAACAGGGACTAGCGGGTGGCGATGAGCAGTTCTTC
-,TRBJ1-5,-,TRBV6-5,CASRGGWNQPQHF,TGTGCCAGCCGGGGAGGGTGGAATCAGCCCCAGCATTTT
-,TRBJ2-4,-,TRBV7-8,CASSVRSVGSKNIQYF,TGTGCCAGCAGCGTCCGATCTGTTGGGTCCAAAAACATTCAGTACTTC
-,TRBJ2-2,-,TRBV7-2,CASSLVGRVTGELFF,TGTGCCAGCAGCTTAGTTGGCAGGGTCACCGGGGAGCTGTTTTTT
-,TRBJ1-1,-,TRBV7-9,CSTTEAFF,TGTTCGACCACGGAAGCTTTCTTT
-,TRBJ1-1,once,TRBV18,CASTSTAGEGAFF,TGTGCCAGCACCTCCACGGCGGGGGAAGGAGCTTTCTTT
-,TRBJ1-6,-,TRBV27,CASSRDIYNSPLHF,TGTGCCAGCAGCCGGGACATCTATAATTCACCCCTCCACTTT
-,TRBJ2-7,-,TRBV15,CATSRDRAVYEQYF,TGTGCCACCAGCAGAGATCGAGCGGTCTACGAGCAGTACTTC
-,TRBJ2-1,-,TRBV9,CASSVLEGSSYNEQFF,TGTGCCAGCAGCGTTTTGGAGGGAAGCTCCTACAATGAGCAGTTCTTC
TRBD1,TRBJ1-6,-,TRBV6-1,CASSGTGLNSPLHF,TGTGCCAGCAGTGGGACAGGGCTGAATTCACCCCTCCACTTT
-,TRBJ2-7,-,TRBV2,CASRDYEQYF,TGTGCCAGCAGAGACTACGAGCAGTACTTC
-,TRBJ2-3,-,TRBV14,CASSQDPSTQYF,TGTGCCAGCAGCCAAGATCCGAGTACGCAGTATTTT
-,TRBJ1-5,-,TRBV7-2,CASSLALNQPQHF,TGTGCCAGCAGCTTAGCCTTAAACCAGCCCCAGCATTTT
-,TRBJ1-6,-,TRBV5-1,CASSFRDTSSSYNSPLHF,TGCGCCAGCAGCTTCAGGGACACTTCGAGCTCCTATAATTCACCCCTCCACTTT
TRBD1,TRBJ2-5,-,TRBV7-6,CASSGTGGLKTQYF,TGTGCCAGCAGCGGGACAGGGGGCCTGAAGACCCAGTACTTC
-,TRBJ2-6,-,TRBV5-1,CASSSNVLFGGTGANVLTF,TGCGCCAGCAGCTCGAACGTATTGTTCGGGGGTACTGGGGCCAACGTCCTGACTTTC
TRBD1,TRBJ1-4,-,TRBV7-9,CASSMRQGGEKLFF,TGTGCCAGCAGCATGCGACAGGGTGGTGAAAAACTGTTTTTT
TRBD1,TRBJ1-1,-,TRBV19,CASKVNRGRAEAFF,TGTGCCAGTAAAGTCAACAGGGGACGCGCTGAAGCTTTCTTT
TRBD2,TRBJ2-1,-,TRBV6-5,CASSTRLAGYNEQFF,TGTGCCAGCAGTACCCGACTAGCTGGCTACAATGAGCAGTTCTTC
-,TRBJ2-6,-,TRBV9,CASGSSGANVLTF,TGTGCCAGTGGTTCCTCTGGGGCCAACGTCCTGACTTTC
-,TRBJ2-5,-,TRBV10-1,CASSESSGRNQYF,TGCGCCAGCAGTGAGTCGTCGGGGAGAAACCAGTACTTC
TRBD1,TRBJ2-1,once,TRBV7-9,CASSPGQGVYEQFF,TGTGCCAGCAGCCCAGGACAGGGCGTGTATGAGCAGTTCTTC
TRBD1,TRBJ1-2,-,TRBV4-1,CASSQWTGANYGYTF,TGCGCCAGCAGCCAATGGACAGGCGCCAACTATGGCTACACCTTC
-,TRBJ1-5,-,TRBV28,CASSLGVLGNQPQHF,TGTGCCAGCAGTTTAGGGGTTCTTGGCAATCAGCCCCAGCATTTT
TRBD1,TRBJ2-4,-,TRBV14,CASSPHSDRGKSIQYF,TGTGCCAGCAGCCCCCACTCGGACAGGGGTAAGAGCATTCAGTACTTC
-,TRBJ2-5,once,TRBV7-2,CASSQGGGGETQYF,TGTGCCAGCAGCCAGGGCGGAGGGGGGGAGACCCAGTACTTC
TRBD1,TRBJ1-1,-,TRBV19,CASSMSGTVNTEAFF,TGTGCCAGTAGTATGTCCGGGACAGTGAACACTGAAGCTTTCTTT
TRBD1,TRBJ1-5,-,TRBV5-1,CASSAGTGNQPQHF,TGCGCCAGCAGCGCAGGGACAGGGAATCAGCCCCAGCATTTT
-,TRBJ2-6,-,TRBV5-1,CASSLPQSGSGANVLTF,TGCGCCAGCAGCTTGCCCCAAAGTGGCTCTGGGGCCAACGTCCTGACTTTC
-,TRBJ1-5,-,TRBV6-1,CASSEAGQQNQPQHF,TGTGCCAGCAGTGAAGCCGGACAGCAGAATCAGCCCCAGCATTTT
TRBD1,TRBJ1-1,once,TRBV6-1,CASSGGQGMGEAFF,TGTGCCAGCAGTGGGGGACAGGGGATGGGTGAAGCTTTCTTT
TRBD2,TRBJ2-6,-,TRBV29-1,CSATSGGFGANVLTF,TGCAGCGCTACTAGCGGGGGGTTTGGGGCCAACGTCCTGACTTTC
TRBD1,TRBJ1-5,-,TRBV2,CASRTGTVNQPQHF,TGTGCCAGCAGGACAGGGACGGTCAATCAGCCCCAGCATTTT
-,TRBJ1-2,-,TRBV29-1,CSVLGGYGYTF,TGCAGCGTTTTAGGGGGGTATGGCTACACCTTC
-,TRBJ2-3,-,TRBV7-2,CASSLGPATDTQYF,TGTGCCAGCAGCTTGGGACCCGCCACAGATACGCAGTATTTT
-,TRBJ1-5,-,TRBV10-2,CASSEGTNNQPQHF,TGCGCCAGCAGTGAGGGGACAAATAATCAGCCCCAGCATTTT
-,TRBJ2-3,-,TRBV11-3,CASSPSIPDTQYF,TGTGCCAGCAGCCCGTCGATCCCAGATACGCAGTATTTT
-,TRBJ2-7,-,TRBV11-2,CASSLSQGILGQYF,TGTGCCAGCAGCTTGAGTCAGGGTATCTTAGGGCAGTACTTC
-,TRBJ1-4,-,TRBV25-1,CASSGGGAPNEKLFF,TGTGCCAGCAGTGGGGGCGGGGCCCCAAATGAAAAACTGTTTTTT